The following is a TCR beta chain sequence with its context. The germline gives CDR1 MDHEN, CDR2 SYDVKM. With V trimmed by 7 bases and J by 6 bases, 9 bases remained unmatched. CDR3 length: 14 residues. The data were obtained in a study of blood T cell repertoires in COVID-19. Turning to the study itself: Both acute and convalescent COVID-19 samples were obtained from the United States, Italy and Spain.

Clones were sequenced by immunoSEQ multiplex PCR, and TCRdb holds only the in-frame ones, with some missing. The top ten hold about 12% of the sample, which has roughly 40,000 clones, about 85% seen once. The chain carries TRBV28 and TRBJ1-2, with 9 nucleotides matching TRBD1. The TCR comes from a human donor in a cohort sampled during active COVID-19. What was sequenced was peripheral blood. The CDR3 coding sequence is TGTGCCAGCAACCGGGACAGGGTCCTCCATGGCTACACCTTC. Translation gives CASNRDRVLHGYTF.